This TCR beta chain was sequenced during a study of OX40 agonist ivuxolimab in advanced cancers. Here immunoSEQ multiplex PCR was the method, and the copy in TCRdb shows in-frame clones only, minus some. The top ten clones hold about 16% of a sample with tens of thousands of clones, 80% to 90% of them seen once. The germline gives CDR1 MNHEY, CDR2 SMNVEV (reference sequence). V was cut by 0 bases and J by 9 bases, with 12 bases left in between. The CDR3 has 14 residues. This TCR came from an adult with an advanced solid tumor such as melanoma, head and neck, liver or kidney cancer. The gene calls are TRBV27 and TRBJ2-1; possible D gene TRBD2, 6 bases. The material sequenced was CD4+ or CD8+ T cells sorted from blood, taken in a trial of the OX40 agonist ivuxolimab. The CDR3 is CASSLSRGRTEQFF. CDR3 nucleotides: TGTGCCAGCAGTTTATCTAGAGGGAGGACTGAGCAGTTCTTC.